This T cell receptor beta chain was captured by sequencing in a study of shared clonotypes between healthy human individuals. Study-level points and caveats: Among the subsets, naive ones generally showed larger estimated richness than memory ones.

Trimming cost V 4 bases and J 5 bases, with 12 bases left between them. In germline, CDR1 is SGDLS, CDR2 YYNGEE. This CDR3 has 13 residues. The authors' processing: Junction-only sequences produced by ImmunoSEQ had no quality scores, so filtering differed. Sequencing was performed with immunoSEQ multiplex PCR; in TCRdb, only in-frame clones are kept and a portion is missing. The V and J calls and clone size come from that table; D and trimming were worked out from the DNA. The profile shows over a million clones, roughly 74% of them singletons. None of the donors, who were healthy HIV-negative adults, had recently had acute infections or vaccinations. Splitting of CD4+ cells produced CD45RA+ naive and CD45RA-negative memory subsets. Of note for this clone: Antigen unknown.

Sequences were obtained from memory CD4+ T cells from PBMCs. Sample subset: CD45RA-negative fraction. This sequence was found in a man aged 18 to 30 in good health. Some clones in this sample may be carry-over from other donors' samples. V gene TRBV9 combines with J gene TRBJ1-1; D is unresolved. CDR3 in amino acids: CASSPMSGTEAFF. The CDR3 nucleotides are TGTGCCAGCAGCCCAATGAGTGGGACTGAAGCTTTCTTT.